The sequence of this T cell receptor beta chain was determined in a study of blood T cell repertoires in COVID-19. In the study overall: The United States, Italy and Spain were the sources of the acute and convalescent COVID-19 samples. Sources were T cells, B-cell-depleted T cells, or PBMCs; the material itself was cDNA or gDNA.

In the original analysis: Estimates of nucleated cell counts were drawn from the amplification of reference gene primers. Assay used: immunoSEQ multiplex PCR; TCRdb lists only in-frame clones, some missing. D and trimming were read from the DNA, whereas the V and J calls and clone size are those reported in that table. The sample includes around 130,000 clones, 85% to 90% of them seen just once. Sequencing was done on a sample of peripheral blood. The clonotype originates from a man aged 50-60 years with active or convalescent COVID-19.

For the CDR3, the DNA is TGCAGTGCGGGGGCGAGGTCTGAAGCTTTCTTT. Translating gives CSAGARSEAFF. The chain links TRBV20-1 to TRBJ1-1; D is possibly TRBD1 (6 bases). This CDR3 is built from 11 residues. Germline V gene lookup returns CDR1 DFQATT and CDR2 SNEGSKA (reference sequence). The V gene lost 6 bases and the J gene lost 6 bases, with 11 bases spanning the gap.